The 32 T cell receptor beta chains listed next were all sequenced from one sample in a study of OX40 agonist ivuxolimab in advanced cancers. The data were produced by immunoSEQ multiplex PCR, yet TCRdb's version contains in-frame clones alone and is incomplete. There are about 84,000 clones in the sample; approximately 95% occur only once, and about 10% lies in the top ten. The sequencing here drew on CD4+ or CD8+ T cells sorted from blood, taken in a trial of the OX40 agonist ivuxolimab. These receptors all come from an adult with an advanced solid tumor such as melanoma, head and neck, liver or kidney cancer.

A few counts support this clone. The chain links TRBV9 to TRBJ2-2, with a possible D match to TRBD1 (5 bases). Germline V CDR1 and CDR2: SGDLS, YYNGEE. The CDR3 loop spans 15 amino acids. With 1 base removed from V and 2 bases from J, the gap between germline ends came to 9 bases. In DNA form, the CDR3 reads TGTGCCAGCAGCGTATCAGGGTCAAACACCGGGGAGCTGTTTTTT. Its protein product is CASSVSGSNTGELFF.

The chain couples TRBV11-3 to TRBJ2-7, with a weak D call TRBD2 (8 bases). In germline, CDR1 is SGHNT, CDR2 YENEEA. Trimming removed 5 bases from V and 1 base from J, with 15 bases in between. This CDR3 is built from 15 residues. The DNA of the CDR3 is TGTGCCAGCAGCCCCAGGGGGACTAGTTCCTACGAGCAGTACTTC. As protein: CASSPRGTSSYEQYF. Supplemented by reference TRBV11-3 and TRBJ2-7, the full variable domain reads EAGVVQSPRYKIIEKKQPVAFWCNPISGHNTLYWYLQNLGQGPELLIRYENEEAVDDSQLPKDRFSAERLKGVDSTLKIQPAELGDSAVYLCASSPRGTSSYEQYFGPGTRLTVT.

The chain employs TRBV5-4 and TRBJ1-5, with D perhaps matching TRBD1 (5 bases). The CDR3 is 14 residues long. CDR1 is SGHNT, CDR2 YYREEE, per germline (reference sequence). V shed 2 bases and J shed 2 bases, with 8 bases lying between them. CDR3 residues: CASSFQGGNQPQHF. The CDR3 region has the DNA TGTGCCAGCAGCTTCCAGGGAGGCAATCAGCCCCAGCATTTT.

The gene calls are TRBV10-1 and TRBJ1-1; D ambiguous. The CDR3 length is 16 residues. Trimming cost V 0 bases and J 3 bases, with 14 bases left between them. Germline-derived CDR1 and CDR2 are WNHNN and SYGVQD (reference sequence). The CDR3 spells CASSESVKGKDTEAFF. The CDR3 DNA is TGCGCCAGCAGTGAGTCGGTCAAGGGTAAGGACACTGAAGCTTTCTTT.

DNA for the CDR3: TGTGCCAGCAGCTTGGCCGCTAGCGGGACAGATACGCAGTATTTT. This codes for CASSLAASGTDTQYF. The V call is TRBV5-6, the J call TRBJ2-3; 8 bases fit TRBD2. CDR1 is SGHDT, CDR2 YYEEEE, per germline. V shed 0 bases and J 3 bases; nucleotides not matched to a gene: 3. The CDR3 has 15 amino acids.

This chain connects TRBV9 to TRBJ2-2, with D unclear. Germline CDR1 reads SGDLS; CDR2 reads YYNGEE. The CDR3 has 12 amino acids. Between the trimmed V and J ends, which lost 2 bases and 4 bases, there was a span of 3 bases. CDR3 nucleotides: TGTGCCAGCAGCGTTTCCACCGGGGAGCTGTTTTTT. Amino acid sequence: CASSVSTGELFF.

This chain links TRBV29-1 with TRBJ2-1; 9 bases map to TRBD1. Germline V gene lookup returns CDR1 SQVTM and CDR2 ANQGSEA. The V and J ends lost 6 bases and 6 bases, in that order; junction bases with no gene match: 9. This CDR3 is 14 amino acids long. CDR3 loop: CSVRHRGQGNEQFF. The CDR3 coding sequence is TGCAGCGTCCGACACAGGGGGCAGGGCAATGAGCAGTTCTTC.

V usage is TRBV9 and J usage is TRBJ2-7; TRBD2 matches at 15 bases. The CDR3 sequence is 16 residues long. V lost 3 bases and J lost 1; bases outside the gene matches: 2. In germline, CDR1 is SGDLS, CDR2 YYNGEE. The CDR3 bases are TGTGCCAGCAGCGCCGGACTAGCGGGAGGGTCCTACGAGCAGTACTTC. Its protein product is CASSAGLAGGSYEQYF.

The rearrangement links TRBV4-1 to TRBJ2-7, with 13 bases aligning to TRBD2. After removal of 3 bases from V and 6 bases from J, the junction contained 2 bases not matched to a gene. Germline-derived CDR1 and CDR2 are MGHRA and YSYEKL. CDR3 length equals 14 residues. The DNA for the CDR3 is TGCGCCAGCAGCCAGGGACTAGCGGGACCCGAGCAGTACTTC. Its translation: CASSQGLAGPEQYF.

This chain joins TRBV4-1 and TRBJ2-5; 10 bases agree with TRBD1. Trimming cost V 7 bases and J 5 bases; bases outside gene matches: 10. CDR1 and CDR2 (germline): MGHRA, YSYEKL. The CDR3 is 15 residues long. The CDR3 loop reads CASTGTGVVGETQYF. Here the CDR3 DNA reads TGCGCCAGCACCGGGACAGGGGTCGTCGGGGAGACCCAGTACTTC.

This sequence joins TRBV9 and TRBJ2-1; perhaps D is TRBD1 or TRBD2 (5 bases each). CDR1 is SGDLS and CDR2 is YYNGEE in the germline V gene. V gave up 3 bases and J gave up 8 bases, with 15 bases separating them. The CDR3 consists of 14 residues. Here the CDR3 DNA reads TGTGCCAGCAGCGATGGGGGTAAGTTGGATGAGCAGTTCTTC. Its protein is CASSDGGKLDEQFF.

This rearrangement joins TRBV25-1 to TRBJ1-1, with TRBD1 identical over 10 bases. Germline V gives CDR1 MGHDK, CDR2 SYGVNS. The CDR3 covers 15 residues. With V trimmed by 4 bases and J by 6 bases, 8 bases remained unmatched. The CDR3 region has the DNA TGTGCCAGCAGTGGGACAGGGGGGACAGGTCCTGAAGCTTTCTTT. It encodes CASSGTGGTGPEAFF.

This clone has only one observation. The chain employs TRBV7-6 and TRBJ2-7; D is unresolved. The germline V and J ends were trimmed by 3 bases and 2 bases, with 11 bases remaining between them. This CDR3 has 14 residues. The germline V gene encodes CDR1 SGHVS and CDR2 FNYEAQ. CDR3 region: CASSFAVGTYEQYF. The CDR3 DNA is TGTGCCAGCAGCTTTGCAGTGGGGACCTACGAGCAGTACTTC.

The genes are TRBV18 and TRBJ2-5; D ambiguous. With 0 bases removed from V and 5 bases from J, the gap between germline ends came to 7 bases. The CDR3 extends over 13 amino acids. In germline, CDR1 is KGHSH, CDR2 LQKENI. CDR3 sequence reads: CASSPPGLETQYF. The DNA for the CDR3 is TGTGCCAGCTCACCACCGGGGTTGGAGACCCAGTACTTC.

V usage is TRBV7-6 and J usage is TRBJ2-1, with 9 bases lining up with TRBD2. V was clipped by 1 base and J by 2 bases; unmatched bases: 0. Per germline, CDR1 SGHVS and CDR2 FNYEAQ. This CDR3 spans 15 amino acids. DNA for the CDR3: TGTGCCAGCAGCTTAGGACTAGCGGCCTACAATGAGCAGTTCTTC. This translates into CASSLGLAAYNEQFF.

The gene calls are TRBV6-5 and TRBJ1-4; the D gene is possibly TRBD1 (6 bases). This CDR3 is built from 13 residues. Germline-derived CDR1 and CDR2 are MNHEY and SVGAGI. With 0 bases removed from V and 10 bases from J, the gap between germline ends came to 9 bases. The CDR3 is CASSYSKGGKLFF. The CDR3 nucleotides read TGTGCCAGCAGTTACTCGAAAGGGGGAAAACTGTTTTTT.

This clone was seen only once. The chain couples TRBV9 to TRBJ1-3; D gene uncertain. Germline V gene data show CDR1 as SGDLS and CDR2 as YYNGEE. This CDR3 spans 12 amino acids. Trimming removed 3 bases at V and 0 bases at J, with 1 base between. CDR3 nucleotides: TGTGCCAGCAGCGGCTCTGGAAACACCATATATTTT. Translating it yields CASSGSGNTIYF.

The chain is built from TRBV14 and TRBJ2-7; unclear D gene. The V gene's germline CDR1 is SGHDN and CDR2 FVKESK. The V gene lost 2 bases and the J gene lost 3 bases, with 14 bases spanning the gap. The CDR3 is 15 residues long. DNA for the CDR3: TGTGCCAGCAGCCAACCTAAAGGACCGAGCTACGAGCAGTACTTC. Its protein is CASSQPKGPSYEQYF.

This chain connects TRBV28 to TRBJ1-5, with D uncertain. Per the germline V gene, CDR1 is MDHEN and CDR2 is SYDVKM. The CDR3 sequence is 14 residues long. Trimming left V 0 bases short and J 7 bases short, with 10 bases between. CDR3 sequence reads: CASSLWIGDQPQHF. In DNA form, the CDR3 reads TGTGCCAGCAGTTTATGGATCGGCGACCAGCCCCAGCATTTT. Full variable domain (outside the CDR3, taken from reference TRBV28 and TRBJ1-5): DVKVTQSSRYLVKRTGEKVFLECVQDMDHENMFWYRQDPGLGLRLIYFSYDVKMKEKGDIPEGYSVSREKKERFSLILESASTNQTSMYLCASSLWIGDQPQHFGDGTRLSIL.

The CDR3 sequence: CASSEDSGGFFEQYF. The CDR3 coding sequence is TGCGCCAGCAGTGAGGATTCAGGGGGCTTCTTCGAGCAGTACTTC. The chain recombines TRBV10-2 with TRBJ2-7; 8 positions match TRBD1. The CDR3 contains 15 residues. Per the germline V gene, CDR1 is WSHSY and CDR2 is SAAADI. V lost 2 bases, J lost 6 bases, and 9 bases stayed unmatched.

The V gene is TRBV5-8, the J gene TRBJ2-7; 13 bases are shared with TRBD2. This CDR3 region has 17 residues. CDR1 and CDR2 (germline): SGHTS, YDEGEE. The V gene end was trimmed by 5 bases and the J gene end by 6 bases; junction bases not matched to a gene: 14. CDR3 nucleotide sequence: TGTGCCAGCAGTCGCCAGAAGGGACTAGCGGGAAGTCGCGAGCAGTACTTC. Translation gives CASSRQKGLAGSREQYF.

The chain is built from TRBV28 and TRBJ2-7, with 7 bases matching TRBD2. This CDR3 is built from 15 residues. From germline, CDR1 is MDHEN and CDR2 SYDVKM. Losses at the gene ends were 3 bases for V and 4 bases for J; bases not matched to a gene: 9. CDR3 residues: CASSLFPSGTYEQYF. For the CDR3, the DNA is TGTGCCAGCAGTTTGTTCCCTAGCGGCACATACGAGCAGTACTTC.

The chain has TRBV28 and TRBJ1-6; D remains ambiguous. The CDR3 loop spans 16 amino acids. The V end was cut by 2 bases, the J end by 0 bases, with 8 bases between. The germline gives CDR1 MDHEN, CDR2 SYDVKM. CDR3 sequence: CASSLLAPSYNSPLHF. CDR3 DNA: TGTGCCAGCAGTTTACTAGCCCCCTCCTATAATTCACCCCTCCACTTT.

This chain connects TRBV11-3 to TRBJ2-2, with D uncertain. Trimming stripped 1 base from V and 7 bases from J, with 7 bases between. This CDR3 spans 13 amino acids. The germline V gene has CDR1 SGHNT and CDR2 YENEEA. As DNA, the CDR3 is TGTGCCAGCAGCTTAGTGGGGAACGGGGAGCTGTTTTTT. It codes for CASSLVGNGELFF.

V usage is TRBV9 and J usage is TRBJ2-3; 8 bases line up with TRBD1. The germline V gene has CDR1 SGDLS and CDR2 YYNGEE. The CDR3 is 14 residues long. V trimming: 7 bases; J trimming: 1 base; junction bases outside the gene matches: 5. The CDR3 sequence is CASEATGGTDTQYF. The CDR3 bases are TGTGCCAGCGAAGCGACAGGGGGCACAGATACGCAGTATTTT.

This chain links TRBV5-4 with TRBJ1-1; D is perhaps TRBD1 (5 bases). The CDR3 contains 16 residues. Per the germline V gene, CDR1 is SGHNT and CDR2 is YYREEE (reference sequence). V lost 5 bases to trimming and J lost 5 bases, with 22 bases between them. The CDR3 loop reads CASSSSQQGVLTEAFF. The CDR3 nucleotides read TGTGCCAGCAGTTCATCCCAGCAGGGTGTCTTGACTGAAGCTTTCTTT.

The CDR3 DNA sequence: TGTGCCAGCAAAATAGCGGGAGTGGGTGAGCAGTACTTC. Translating it yields CASKIAGVGEQYF. The chain recombines TRBV27 with TRBJ2-7; 9 nucleotides line up with TRBD2. CDR3 size: 13 residues. CDR1 MNHEY and CDR2 SMNVEV come from the germline V gene (reference sequence). V shed 7 bases and J 7 bases; nucleotides not matched to a gene: 8.

This chain joins TRBV18 and TRBJ2-5, with a weak D call TRBD2 (6 bases). The CDR3 length is 14 residues. The germline CDR1 and CDR2 sequences are KGHSH and LQKENI. V was clipped by 3 bases and J by 5 bases, with 13 bases between them. The CDR3 DNA follows: TGTGCCAGCTCACCTGCACTAGCAACTGAGACCCAGTACTTC. The encoded protein is CASSPALATETQYF.

This chain connects TRBV7-9 to TRBJ1-4; tentatively, D is TRBD1 (6 bases). Germline V CDR1 and CDR2: SEHNR, FQNEAQ (reference sequence). The V and J ends lost 7 bases and 8 bases respectively, with 14 bases between them. CDR3 length equals 13 residues. CDR3 loop: CASTAQGPEKLFF. The CDR3 DNA reads as TGTGCCAGCACGGCCCAGGGGCCCGAAAAACTGTTTTTT.

This clone was seen just once. The chain joins TRBV4-3 to TRBJ2-1; perhaps D is TRBD1 or TRBD2 (5 bases each). This CDR3 comprises 16 residues. Trimming cost V 0 bases and J 4 bases, with 13 bases left between them. From germline, CDR1 is LGHNA and CDR2 YSLEER. DNA for the CDR3: TGCGCCAGCAGCCAAGAGAGCCGGGGACCTTACAATGAGCAGTTCTTC. This codes for CASSQESRGPYNEQFF.

J is TRBJ1-1 and V is TRBV5-5, with TRBD1 matching 7 bases. CDR1 is SGHKS and CDR2 is YYEKEE in the germline V gene (reference sequence). The CDR3 contains 15 residues. J gave up 3 bases and V 0 bases, and 5 bases lay outside the gene matches. CDR3 sequence: CASSLEGGKYTEAFF. The DNA for the CDR3 is TGTGCCAGCAGCTTGGAAGGGGGCAAGTACACTGAAGCTTTCTTT.

V gene TRBV7-9 combines with J gene TRBJ2-7; 7 bases fit TRBD2. There are 14 residues in the CDR3. CDR1 is SEHNR and CDR2 is FQNEAQ in the germline V gene (reference sequence). V lost 4 bases to trimming and J lost 2 bases; unmatched junction nucleotides: 5. As DNA, the CDR3 is TGTGCCAGCAGCTCCCGGACTAGAACCTACGAGCAGTACTTC. Residues: CASSSRTRTYEQYF.